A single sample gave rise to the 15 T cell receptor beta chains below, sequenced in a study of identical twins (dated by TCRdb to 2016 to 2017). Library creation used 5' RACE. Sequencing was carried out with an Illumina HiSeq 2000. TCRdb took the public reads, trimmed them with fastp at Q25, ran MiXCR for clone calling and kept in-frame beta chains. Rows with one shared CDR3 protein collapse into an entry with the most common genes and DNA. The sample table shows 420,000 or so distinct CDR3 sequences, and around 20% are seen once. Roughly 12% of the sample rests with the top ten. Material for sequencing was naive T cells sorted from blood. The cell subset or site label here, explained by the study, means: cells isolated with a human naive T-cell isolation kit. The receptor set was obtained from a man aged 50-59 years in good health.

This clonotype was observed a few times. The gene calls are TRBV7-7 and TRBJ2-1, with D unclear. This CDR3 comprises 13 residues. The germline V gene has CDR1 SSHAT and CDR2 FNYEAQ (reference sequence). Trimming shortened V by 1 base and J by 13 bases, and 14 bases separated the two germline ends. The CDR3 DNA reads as TGTGCCAGCAGCTTAGACGGAATCGTCGGTCAGTTCTTC. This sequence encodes CASSLDGIVGQFF.

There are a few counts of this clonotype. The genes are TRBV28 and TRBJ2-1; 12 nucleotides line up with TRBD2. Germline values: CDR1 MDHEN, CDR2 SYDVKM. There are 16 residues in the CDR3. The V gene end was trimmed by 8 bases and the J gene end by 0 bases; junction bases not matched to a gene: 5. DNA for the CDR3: TGTGCCAGCTCTAGCGGGGGGGTAAGCTCCTACAATGAGCAGTTCTTC. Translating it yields CASSSGGVSSYNEQFF.

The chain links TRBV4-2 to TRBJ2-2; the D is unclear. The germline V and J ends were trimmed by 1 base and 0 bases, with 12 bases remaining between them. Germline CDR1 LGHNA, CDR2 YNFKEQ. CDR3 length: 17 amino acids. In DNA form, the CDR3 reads TGTGCCAGCAGCCAAGGTCGCTACGAATCGAACACCGGGGAGCTGTTTTTT. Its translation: CASSQGRYESNTGELFF.

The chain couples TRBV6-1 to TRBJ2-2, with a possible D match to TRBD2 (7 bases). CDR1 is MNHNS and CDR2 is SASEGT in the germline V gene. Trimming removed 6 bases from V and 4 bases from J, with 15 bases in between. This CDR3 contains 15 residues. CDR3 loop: CASSATGRVTGELFF. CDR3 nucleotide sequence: TGTGCCAGCAGCGCTACAGGGAGGGTCACCGGGGAGCTGTTTTTT.

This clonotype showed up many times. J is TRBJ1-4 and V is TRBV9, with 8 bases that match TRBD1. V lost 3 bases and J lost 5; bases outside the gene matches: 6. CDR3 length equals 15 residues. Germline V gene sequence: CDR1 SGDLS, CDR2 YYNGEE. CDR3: CASSETGGMNEKLFF. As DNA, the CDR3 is TGTGCCAGCAGCGAAACAGGGGGTATGAATGAAAAACTGTTTTTT.

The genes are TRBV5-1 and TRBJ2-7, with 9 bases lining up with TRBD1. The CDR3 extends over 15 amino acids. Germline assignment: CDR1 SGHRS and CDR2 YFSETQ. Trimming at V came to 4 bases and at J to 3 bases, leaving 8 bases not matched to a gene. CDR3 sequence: CASSGPTGGLYEQYF. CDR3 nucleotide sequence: TGCGCCAGCAGCGGTCCTACAGGGGGCCTCTACGAGCAGTACTTC.

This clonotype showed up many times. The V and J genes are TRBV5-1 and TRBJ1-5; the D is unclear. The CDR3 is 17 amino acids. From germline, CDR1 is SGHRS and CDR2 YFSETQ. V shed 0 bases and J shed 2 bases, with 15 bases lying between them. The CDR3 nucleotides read TGCGCCAGCAGCTTGGATCCTGCGGGTATGGGCAATCAGCCCCAGCATTTT. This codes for CASSLDPAGMGNQPQHF.

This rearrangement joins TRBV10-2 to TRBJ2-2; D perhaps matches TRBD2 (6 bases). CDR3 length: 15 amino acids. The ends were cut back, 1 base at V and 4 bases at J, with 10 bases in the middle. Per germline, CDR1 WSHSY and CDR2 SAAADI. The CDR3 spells CASSELAALTGELFF. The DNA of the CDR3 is TGCGCCAGCAGTGAGTTAGCGGCTCTCACCGGGGAGCTGTTTTTT.

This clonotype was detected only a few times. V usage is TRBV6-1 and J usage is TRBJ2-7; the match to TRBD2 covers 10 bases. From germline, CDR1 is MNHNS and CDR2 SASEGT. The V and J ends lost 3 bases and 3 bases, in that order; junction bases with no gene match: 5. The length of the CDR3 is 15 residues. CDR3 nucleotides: TGTGCCAGCAGTGATGACCCTAGCGGGAGCTACGAGCAGTACTTC. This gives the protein CASSDDPSGSYEQYF.

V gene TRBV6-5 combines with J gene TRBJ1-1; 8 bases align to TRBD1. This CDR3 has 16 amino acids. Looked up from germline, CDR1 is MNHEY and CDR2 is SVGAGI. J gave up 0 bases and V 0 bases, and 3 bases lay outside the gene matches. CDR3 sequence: CASSYSQGAMNTEAFF. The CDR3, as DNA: TGTGCCAGCAGTTACTCCCAGGGGGCGATGAACACTGAAGCTTTCTTT.

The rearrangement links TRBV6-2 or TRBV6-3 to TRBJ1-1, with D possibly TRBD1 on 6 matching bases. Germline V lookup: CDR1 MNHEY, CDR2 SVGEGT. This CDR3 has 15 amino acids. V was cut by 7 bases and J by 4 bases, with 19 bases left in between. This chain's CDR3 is CASNRDTASVTEAFF. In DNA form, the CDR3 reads TGTGCCAGCAATCGGGACACCGCTTCGGTCACTGAAGCTTTCTTT.

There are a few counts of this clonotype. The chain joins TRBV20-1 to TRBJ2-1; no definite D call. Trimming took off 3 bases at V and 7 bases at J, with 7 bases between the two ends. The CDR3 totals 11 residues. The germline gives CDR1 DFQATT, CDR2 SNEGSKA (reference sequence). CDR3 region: CSASAWNEQFF. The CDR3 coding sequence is TGCAGTGCTAGTGCTTGGAATGAGCAGTTCTTC.

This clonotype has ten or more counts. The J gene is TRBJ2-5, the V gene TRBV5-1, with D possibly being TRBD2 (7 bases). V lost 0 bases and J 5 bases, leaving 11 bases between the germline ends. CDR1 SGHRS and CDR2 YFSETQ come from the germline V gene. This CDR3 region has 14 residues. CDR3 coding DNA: TGCGCCAGCAGCTTGGACAGGGAGGGCGAGACCCAGTACTTC. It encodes CASSLDREGETQYF.

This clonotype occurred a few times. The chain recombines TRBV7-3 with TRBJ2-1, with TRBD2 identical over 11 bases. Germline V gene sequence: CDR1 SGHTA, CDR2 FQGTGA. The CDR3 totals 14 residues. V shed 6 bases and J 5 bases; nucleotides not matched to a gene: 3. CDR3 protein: CASSGGLADNEQFF. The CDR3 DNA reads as TGTGCCAGCAGTGGGGGACTAGCGGACAATGAGCAGTTCTTC.

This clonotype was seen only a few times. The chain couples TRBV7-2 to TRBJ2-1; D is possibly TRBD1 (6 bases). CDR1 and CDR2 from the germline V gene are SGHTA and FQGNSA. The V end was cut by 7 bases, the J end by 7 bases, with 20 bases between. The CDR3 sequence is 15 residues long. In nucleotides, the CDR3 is TGTGCCAGCATCTACGTACAGGGTTTCTATAATGAGCAGTTCTTC. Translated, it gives CASIYVQGFYNEQFF.